This TCR beta chain is from a study of CD8 T cells in ankylosing spondylitis. From the 5' RACE reads, TCRdb called clonotypes with MiXCR, one entry per CDR3 protein. The sample carries 150,000 to 200,000 distinct CDR3 sequences, around 16% recorded once. This TCR derives from a male donor with ankylosing spondylitis or in good health (not recorded which). Sequences were obtained from blood, either unsorted or a sorted T cell fraction (not recorded which).

The CDR3, as DNA: TGTGCCAGCAGCCCCTCACTAGCGGATGGGGAGACCCAGTACTTC. It is translated as CASSPSLADGETQYF. The chain links TRBV3-1 to TRBJ2-5; 8 bases are shared with TRBD2. J lost 5 bases, V lost 4 bases, and 9 bases had no gene match. CDR1 LGHDT and CDR2 YNNKEL come from the germline V gene (reference sequence). The CDR3 extends over 15 amino acids.